This T cell receptor (beta chain) was observed in a study of cytomegalovirus exposure and HLA in healthy donors. Broader study findings: Across HLA loci, a later analysis found differing TCR association rates, with DRB1 most and HLA-C fewest. Whilst most TCR sequences proved rare, a subset of public TCRs occurred across many donors.

As for this clone: What it binds is not known.

The J segment lost 6 bases and the V segment lost 5 bases, leaving 3 bases of the junction unmatched. The CDR3 is 13 residues long. Germline lookup yields CDR1 SGHVS and CDR2 FQNEAQ. Primers included in the PCR were 60 Vbeta and 13 Jbeta primers. Only in-frame clones appear in the TCRdb table, and some are missing; sequencing was by immunoSEQ multiplex PCR. Of 150,000 to 200,000 clones listed, 75% to 90% are singletons. These donors counted as nominally healthy when sampled, but unrecorded immune exposures were likely. The J gene is TRBJ1-4, the V gene TRBV7-8; 7 bases line up with TRBD1. The sequenced sample was PBMCs. The receptor comes from a man aged 45-65 years in good health and CMV-seropositive. Here the CDR3 reads CASSRDRHEKLFF. The CDR3 bases are TGTGCCAGCAGCCGGGACAGACATGAAAAACTGTTTTTT.